These T cell receptor beta chains were read from a single sample in a study of a mutant IDH1 vaccine in newly diagnosed glioma. The assay was immunoSEQ multiplex PCR, and TCRdb's table has in-frame clones only and misses some. The table has about 36,000 clones, roughly 80% seen once; the top ten hold roughly 16%. These receptors' antigens are unknown. Material: peripheral blood mononuclear cells (PBMCs), obtained from a glioma patient whose treatment included an IDH1 peptide vaccine. Source of these receptors: a woman aged 30 to 39 with glioma. Some clones in this sample may be carry-over from other donors' samples. Both conserved end residues are part of each CDR3. The order of the fields is V gene, J gene, D gene, clone size, CDR3 protein, CDR3 DNA. A D gene is named only where the DNA matches it firmly. The size of a clone is reported for some rows only, either as once, few or many, or as a class for expanded clones.

TRBV6-4	TRBJ1-2	-	few	CASSEPYYYGYTF	TGTGCCAGCAGTGAGCCTTACTACTATGGCTACACCTTC
TRBV19	TRBJ1-1	TRBD1	-	CASIAVDRGSPEAFF	TGTGCCAGTATCGCCGTAGACAGGGGGAGCCCTGAAGCTTTCTTT
TRBV28	TRBJ2-5	TRBD1	few	CASRDRPYQETQYF	TGTGCCAGCAGGGACAGGCCGTACCAAGAGACCCAGTACTTC
TRBV6-6	TRBJ2-7	-	-	CASSYPARTYEQYF	TGTGCCAGCAGTTATCCGGCCAGAACCTACGAGCAGTACTTC
TRBV4-2	TRBJ2-7	TRBD2	-	CASSPRLAGRYEQYF	TGTGCCAGCAGTCCGAGACTAGCGGGACGCTACGAGCAGTACTTC
TRBV6-1	TRBJ1-3	-	-	CASSEDRDPSGNTIYF	TGTGCCAGCAGTGAAGATCGGGATCCCTCTGGAAACACCATATATTTT
TRBV6-6	TRBJ2-7	-	-	CASSYPSNEQYF	TGTGCCAGCAGTTACCCCAGCAACGAGCAGTACTTC
TRBV9	TRBJ2-2	-	-	CASSSRLTGNGELFF	TGTGCCAGCAGCTCCCGACTTACAGGGAACGGGGAGCTGTTTTTT
TRBV19	TRBJ1-1	-	few	CASSMTAAPFF	TGTGCCAGTAGTATGACAGCCGCCCCTTTCTTT
TRBV15	TRBJ1-2	-	-	CATSWPGTYGYTF	TGTGCCACCAGTTGGCCAGGGACCTATGGCTACACCTTC
TRBV15	TRBJ2-5	-	-	CATSRDLNQETQYF	TGTGCCACCAGCAGAGACCTAAACCAAGAGACCCAGTACTTC
TRBV2	TRBJ2-5	-	few	CASSGTGVGRETQYF	TGTGCCAGCAGTGGAACGGGAGTTGGGCGGGAGACCCAGTACTTC
TRBV5-4	TRBJ2-5	TRBD1	few	CASSGRTGVKETQYF	TGTGCCAGCAGCGGTAGGACAGGGGTAAAAGAGACCCAGTACTTC
TRBV18	TRBJ2-1	TRBD1	-	CASSPPRTGPNEQFF	TGTGCCAGCTCACCACCGAGGACAGGGCCCAATGAGCAGTTCTTC
TRBV27	TRBJ1-2	-	once	CASSLGGLGGNYGYTF	TGTGCCAGCAGTTTAGGGGGTCTGGGGGGTAACTATGGCTACACCTTC
TRBV7-9	TRBJ1-2	-	-	CASSRDGHYGYTF	TGTGCCAGCAGCCGGGACGGACACTATGGCTACACCTTC